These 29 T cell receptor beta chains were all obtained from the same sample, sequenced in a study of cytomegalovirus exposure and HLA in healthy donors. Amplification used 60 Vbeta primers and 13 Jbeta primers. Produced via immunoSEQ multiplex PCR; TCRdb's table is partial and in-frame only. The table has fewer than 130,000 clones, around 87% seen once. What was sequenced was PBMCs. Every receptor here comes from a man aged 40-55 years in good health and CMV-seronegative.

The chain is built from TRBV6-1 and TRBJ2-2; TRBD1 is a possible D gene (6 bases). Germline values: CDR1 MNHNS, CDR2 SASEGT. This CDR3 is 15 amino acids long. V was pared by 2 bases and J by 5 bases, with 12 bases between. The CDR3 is CASSERTGWTGELFF. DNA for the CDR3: TGTGCCAGCAGTGAACGAACAGGGTGGACCGGGGAGCTGTTTTTT.

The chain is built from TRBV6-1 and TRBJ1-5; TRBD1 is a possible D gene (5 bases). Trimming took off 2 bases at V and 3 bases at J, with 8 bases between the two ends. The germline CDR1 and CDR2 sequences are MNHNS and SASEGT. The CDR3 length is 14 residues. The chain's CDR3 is CASSETGNNQPQHF. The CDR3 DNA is TGTGCCAGCAGTGAAACAGGCAACAATCAGCCCCAGCATTTT.

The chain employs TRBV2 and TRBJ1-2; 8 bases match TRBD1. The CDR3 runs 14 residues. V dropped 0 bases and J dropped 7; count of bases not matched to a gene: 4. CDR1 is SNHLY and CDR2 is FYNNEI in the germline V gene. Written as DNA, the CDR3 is TGTGCCAGCAGTGAAGCGCTTCAGGGGGCTGGCTACACCTTC. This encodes CASSEALQGAGYTF.

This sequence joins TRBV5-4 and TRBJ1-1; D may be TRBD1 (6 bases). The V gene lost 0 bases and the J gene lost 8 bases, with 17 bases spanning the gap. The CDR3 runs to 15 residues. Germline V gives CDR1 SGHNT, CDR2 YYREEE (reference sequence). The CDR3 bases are TGTGCCAGCAGCTTGGAGGGGGGGCGCGATTACGAAGCTTTCTTT. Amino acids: CASSLEGGRDYEAFF.

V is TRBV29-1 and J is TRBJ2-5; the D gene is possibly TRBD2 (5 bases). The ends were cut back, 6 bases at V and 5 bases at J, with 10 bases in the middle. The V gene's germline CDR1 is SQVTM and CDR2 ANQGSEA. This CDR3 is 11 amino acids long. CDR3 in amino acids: CSVTRGETQYF. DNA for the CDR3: TGCAGCGTGACCAGAGGGGAGACCCAGTACTTC. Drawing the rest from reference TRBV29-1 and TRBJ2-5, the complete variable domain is SAVISQKPSRDICQRGTSLTIQCQVDSQVTMMFWYRQQPGQSLTLIATANQGSEATYESGFVIDKFPISRPNLTFSTLTVSNMSPEDSSIYLCSVTRGETQYFGPGTRLLVL.

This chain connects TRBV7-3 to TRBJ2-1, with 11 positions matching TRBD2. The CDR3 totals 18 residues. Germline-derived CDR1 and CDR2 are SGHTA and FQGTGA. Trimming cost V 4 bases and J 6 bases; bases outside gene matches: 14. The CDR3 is CASSSGRLAGGVGNEQFF. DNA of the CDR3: TGTGCCAGCAGCTCCGGCCGCCTAGCGGGGGGAGTCGGCAATGAGCAGTTCTTC. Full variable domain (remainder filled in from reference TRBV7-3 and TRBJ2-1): GAGVSQTPSNKVTEKGKYVELRCDPISGHTALYWYRQSLGQGPEFLIYFQGTGAADDSGLPNDRFFAVRPEGSVSTLKIQRTERGDSAVYLCASSSGRLAGGVGNEQFFGPGTRLTVL.

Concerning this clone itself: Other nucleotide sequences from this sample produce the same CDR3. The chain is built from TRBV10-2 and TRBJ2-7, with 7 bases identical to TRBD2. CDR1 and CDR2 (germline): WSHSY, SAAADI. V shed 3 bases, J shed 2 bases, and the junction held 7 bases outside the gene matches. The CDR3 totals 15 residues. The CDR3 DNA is TGCGCCAGCAGTGAACGGACGGGAGGCCCCTACGAGCAGTACTTC. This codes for CASSERTGGPYEQYF.

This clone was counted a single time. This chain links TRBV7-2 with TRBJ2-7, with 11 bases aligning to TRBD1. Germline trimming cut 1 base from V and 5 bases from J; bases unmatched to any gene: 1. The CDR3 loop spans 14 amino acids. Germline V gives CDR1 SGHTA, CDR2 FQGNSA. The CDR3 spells CASSLGDRGNEQYF. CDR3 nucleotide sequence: TGTGCCAGCAGCTTAGGGGACAGGGGGAACGAGCAGTACTTC.

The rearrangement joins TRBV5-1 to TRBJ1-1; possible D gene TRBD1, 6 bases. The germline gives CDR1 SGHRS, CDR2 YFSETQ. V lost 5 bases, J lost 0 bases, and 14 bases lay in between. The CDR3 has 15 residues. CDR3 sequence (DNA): TGCGCCAGCAGTTATGACGGACAGCTGAACACTGAAGCTTTCTTT. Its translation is CASSYDGQLNTEAFF. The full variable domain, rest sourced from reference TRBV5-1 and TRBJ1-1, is KAGVTQTPRYLIKTRGQQVTLSCSPISGHRSVSWYQQTPGQGLQFLFEYFSETQRNKGNFPGRFSGRQFSNSRSEMNVSTLELGDSALYLCASSYDGQLNTEAFFGQGTRLTVV.

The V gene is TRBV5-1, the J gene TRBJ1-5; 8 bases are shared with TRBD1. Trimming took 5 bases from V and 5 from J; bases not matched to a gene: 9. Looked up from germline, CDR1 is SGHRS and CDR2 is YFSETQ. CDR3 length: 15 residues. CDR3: CASRWGGQDDQPQHF. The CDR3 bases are TGCGCCAGCAGATGGGGGGGACAGGATGATCAGCCCCAGCATTTT.

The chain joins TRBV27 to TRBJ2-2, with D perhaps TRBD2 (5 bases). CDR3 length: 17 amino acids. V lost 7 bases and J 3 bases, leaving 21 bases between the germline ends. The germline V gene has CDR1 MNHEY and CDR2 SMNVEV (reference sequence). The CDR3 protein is CASTTREGRRYTGELFF. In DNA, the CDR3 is TGTGCCAGCACCACAAGAGAGGGAAGAAGGTACACCGGGGAGCTGTTTTTT.

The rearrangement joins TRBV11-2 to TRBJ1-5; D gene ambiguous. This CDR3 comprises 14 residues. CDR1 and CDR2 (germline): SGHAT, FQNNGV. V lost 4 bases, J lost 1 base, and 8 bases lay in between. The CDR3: CASSSGESNQPQHF. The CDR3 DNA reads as TGTGCCAGCAGCTCGGGAGAGAGCAATCAGCCCCAGCATTTT. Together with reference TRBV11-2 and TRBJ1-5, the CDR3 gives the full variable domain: EAGVAQSPRYKIIEKRQSVAFWCNPISGHATLYWYQQILGQGPKLLIQFQNNGVVDDSQLPKDRFSAERLKGVDSTLKIQPAKLEDSAVYLCASSSGESNQPQHFGDGTRLSIL.

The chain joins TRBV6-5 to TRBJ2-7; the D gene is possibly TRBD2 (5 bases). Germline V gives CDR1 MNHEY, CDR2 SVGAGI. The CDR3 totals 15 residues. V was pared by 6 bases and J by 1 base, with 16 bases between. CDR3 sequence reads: CASSYAGKLSYEQYF. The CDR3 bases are TGTGCCAGCAGCTATGCGGGTAAGCTATCCTACGAGCAGTACTTC.

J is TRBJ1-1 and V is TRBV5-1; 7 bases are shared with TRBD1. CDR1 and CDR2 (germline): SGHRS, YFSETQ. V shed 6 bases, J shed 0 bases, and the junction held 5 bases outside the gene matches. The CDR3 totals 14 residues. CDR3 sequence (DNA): TGCGCCAGCAAAGAGACAGGGATGAACACTGAAGCTTTCTTT. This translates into CASKETGMNTEAFF.

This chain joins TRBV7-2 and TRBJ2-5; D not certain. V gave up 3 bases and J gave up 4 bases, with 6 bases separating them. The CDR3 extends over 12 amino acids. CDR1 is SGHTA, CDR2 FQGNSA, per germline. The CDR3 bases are TGTGCCAGCAGCTTCCTCGGAGAGACCCAGTACTTC. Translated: CASSFLGETQYF. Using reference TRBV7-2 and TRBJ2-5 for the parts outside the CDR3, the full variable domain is GAGVSQSPSNKVTEKGKDVELRCDPISGHTALYWYRQSLGQGLEFLIYFQGNSAPDKSGLPSDRFSAERTGGSVSTLTIQRTQQEDSAVYLCASSFLGETQYFGPGTRLLVL.

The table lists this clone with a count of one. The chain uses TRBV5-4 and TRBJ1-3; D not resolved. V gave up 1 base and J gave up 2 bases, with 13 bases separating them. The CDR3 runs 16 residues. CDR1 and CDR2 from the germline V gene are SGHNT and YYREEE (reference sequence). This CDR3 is CASSLLVSGPGNTIYF. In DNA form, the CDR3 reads TGTGCCAGCAGCTTGTTGGTTTCTGGGCCTGGAAACACCATATATTTT.

The CDR3 region is CASSEGSRGFGEKLFF. As DNA, the CDR3 is TGTGCCAGCAGCGAAGGGAGCAGGGGCTTCGGGGAAAAACTGTTTTTT. The chain uses TRBV9 and TRBJ1-4, with TRBD1 as a possible D gene (6 bases). Germline V CDR1 and CDR2: SGDLS, YYNGEE. This CDR3 contains 16 residues. V gave up 3 bases and J gave up 8 bases, with 20 bases separating them. Drawing the rest from reference TRBV9 and TRBJ1-4, the complete variable domain is DSGVTQTPKHLITATGQRVTLRCSPRSGDLSVYWYQQSLDQGLQFLIQYYNGEERAKGNILERFSAQQFPDLHSELNLSSLELGDSALYFCASSEGSRGFGEKLFFGSGTQLSVL.

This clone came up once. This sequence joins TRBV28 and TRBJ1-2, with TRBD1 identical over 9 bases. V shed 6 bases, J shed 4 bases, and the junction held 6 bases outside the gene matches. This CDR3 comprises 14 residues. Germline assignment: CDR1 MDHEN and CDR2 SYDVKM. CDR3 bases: TGTGCCAGCAGCCTCCGGGGACAGGGCTATGGCTACACCTTC. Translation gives CASSLRGQGYGYTF.

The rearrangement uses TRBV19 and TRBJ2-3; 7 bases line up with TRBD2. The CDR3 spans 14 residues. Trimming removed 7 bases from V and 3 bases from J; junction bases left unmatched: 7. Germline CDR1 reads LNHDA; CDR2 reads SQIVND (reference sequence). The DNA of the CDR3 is TGTGCCAGTACCCTCGGACTAGAGACAGATACGCAGTATTTT. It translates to CASTLGLETDTQYF.

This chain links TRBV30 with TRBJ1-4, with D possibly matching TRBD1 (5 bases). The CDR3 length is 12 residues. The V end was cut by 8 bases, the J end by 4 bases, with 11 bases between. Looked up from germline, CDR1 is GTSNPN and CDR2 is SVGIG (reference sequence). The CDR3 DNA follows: TGTGCCCGAAGACAGAATAATGAAAAACTGTTTTTT. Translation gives CARRQNNEKLFF.

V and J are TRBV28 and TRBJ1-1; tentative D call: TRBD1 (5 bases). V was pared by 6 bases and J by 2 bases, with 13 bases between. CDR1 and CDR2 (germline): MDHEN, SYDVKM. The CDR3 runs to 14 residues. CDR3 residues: CASRIPGDNTEAFF. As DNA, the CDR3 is TGTGCCAGCAGAATACCGGGGGATAACACTGAAGCTTTCTTT.

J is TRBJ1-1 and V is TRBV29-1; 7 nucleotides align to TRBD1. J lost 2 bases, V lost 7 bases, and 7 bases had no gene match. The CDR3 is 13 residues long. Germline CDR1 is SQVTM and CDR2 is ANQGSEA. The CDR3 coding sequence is TGCAGCGCAGTGACAGGGAGCAACACTGAAGCTTTCTTT. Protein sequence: CSAVTGSNTEAFF.

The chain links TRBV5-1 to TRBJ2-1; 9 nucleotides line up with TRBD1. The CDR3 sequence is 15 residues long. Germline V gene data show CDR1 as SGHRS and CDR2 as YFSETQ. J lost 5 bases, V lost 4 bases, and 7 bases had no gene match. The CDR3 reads CASSRGTGSDNEQFF. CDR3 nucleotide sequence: TGCGCCAGCAGCCGTGGGACAGGGAGCGACAATGAGCAGTTCTTC. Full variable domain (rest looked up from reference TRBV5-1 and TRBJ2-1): KAGVTQTPRYLIKTRGQQVTLSCSPISGHRSVSWYQQTPGQGLQFLFEYFSETQRNKGNFPGRFSGRQFSNSRSEMNVSTLELGDSALYLCASSRGTGSDNEQFFGPGTRLTVL.

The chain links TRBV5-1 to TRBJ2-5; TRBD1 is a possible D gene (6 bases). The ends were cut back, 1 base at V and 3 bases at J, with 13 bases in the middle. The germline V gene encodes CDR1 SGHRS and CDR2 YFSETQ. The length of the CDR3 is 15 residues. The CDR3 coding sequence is TGCGCCAGCAGCTTGACAAACAGGGTAGAAGAGACCCAGTACTTC. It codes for CASSLTNRVEETQYF.

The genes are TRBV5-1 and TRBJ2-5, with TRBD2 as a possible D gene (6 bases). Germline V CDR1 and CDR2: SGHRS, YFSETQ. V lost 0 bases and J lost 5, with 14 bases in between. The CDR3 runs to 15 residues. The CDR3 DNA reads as TGCGCCAGCAGCTTGGCTGGCCCTGGAGGGGAGACCCAGTACTTC. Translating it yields CASSLAGPGGETQYF.

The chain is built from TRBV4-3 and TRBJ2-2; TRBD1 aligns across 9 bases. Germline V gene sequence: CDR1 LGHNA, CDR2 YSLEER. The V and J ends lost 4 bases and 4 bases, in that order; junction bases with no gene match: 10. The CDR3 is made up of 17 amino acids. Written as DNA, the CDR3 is TGCGCCAGCAGCCGCAGGACAGGACAGGGGAGCACCGGGGAGCTGTTTTTT. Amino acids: CASSRRTGQGSTGELFF.

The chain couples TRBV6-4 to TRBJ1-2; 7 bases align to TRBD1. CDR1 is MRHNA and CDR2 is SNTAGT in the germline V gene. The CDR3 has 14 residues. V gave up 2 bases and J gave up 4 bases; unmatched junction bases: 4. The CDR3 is CASSDRTGSYGYTF. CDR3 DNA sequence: TGTGCCAGCAGTGACAGGACAGGCTCCTATGGCTACACCTTC.

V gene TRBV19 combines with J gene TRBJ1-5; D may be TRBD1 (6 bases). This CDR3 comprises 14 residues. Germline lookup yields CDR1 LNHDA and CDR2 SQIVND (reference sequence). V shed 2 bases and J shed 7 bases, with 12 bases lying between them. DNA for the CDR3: TGTGCCAGTAGTATACGGGAGGGGGAACAGCCCCAGCATTTT. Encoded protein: CASSIREGEQPQHF.

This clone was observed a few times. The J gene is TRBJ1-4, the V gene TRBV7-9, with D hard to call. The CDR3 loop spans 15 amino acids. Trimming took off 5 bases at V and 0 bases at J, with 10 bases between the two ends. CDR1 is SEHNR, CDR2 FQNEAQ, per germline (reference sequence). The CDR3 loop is CASSPDSATNEKLFF. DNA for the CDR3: TGTGCCAGCAGCCCCGATTCAGCAACTAATGAAAAACTGTTTTTT. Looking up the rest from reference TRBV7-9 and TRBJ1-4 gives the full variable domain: DTGVSQNPRHKITKRGQNVTFRCDPISEHNRLYWYRQTLGQGPEFLTYFQNEAQLEKSRLLSDRFSAERPKGSFSTLEIQRTEQGDSAMYLCASSPDSATNEKLFFGSGTQLSVL.